The next 24 T cell receptor beta chains were all read from a single sample in a study of lymphopenia after photon versus proton radiotherapy. Profiled with immunoSEQ multiplex PCR; TCRdb holds only in-frame clones, not every one. Of 65,000 to 85,000 clones detected, around 90% appear once; the ten largest clones hold about 2.2%. The material sequenced was peripheral blood, taken from a patient treated with photon-based radiotherapy. Receptors originate from a woman aged 40 to 49 with cholangiocarcinoma.

This clone was seen once. The chain couples TRBV4-1 to TRBJ1-1, with a weak D call TRBD1 (5 bases). V gave up 1 base and J gave up 1 base, with 19 bases separating them. The CDR3 runs 18 residues. Germline lookup yields CDR1 MGHRA and CDR2 YSYEKL. CDR3 region: CASSQVAGGGSGNTEAFF. In DNA form, the CDR3 reads TGCGCCAGCAGCCAAGTGGCCGGGGGGGGTTCAGGGAACACTGAAGCTTTCTTT.

The rearrangement uses TRBV7-3 and TRBJ1-1; no definite D call. Germline V CDR1 and CDR2: SGHTA, FQGTGA. The V end was cut by 2 bases, the J end by 0 bases, with 7 bases between. The CDR3 extends over 14 amino acids. The CDR3 loop reads CASSLGPMNTEAFF. The CDR3 DNA reads TGTGCCAGCAGCTTAGGACCCATGAACACTGAAGCTTTCTTT.

This chain connects TRBV7-6 to TRBJ2-2, with 11 positions matching TRBD1. V gave up 5 bases and J gave up 6 bases; unmatched junction bases: 8. Germline lookup yields CDR1 SGHVS and CDR2 FNYEAQ. The CDR3 runs 16 residues. Written as DNA, the CDR3 is TGTGCCAGCAGCCATAAAGGGACAGGGGGACCCGGGGAGCTGTTTTTT. Protein: CASSHKGTGGPGELFF.

This chain links TRBV5-8 with TRBJ1-2; 9 nucleotides match TRBD1. CDR1 is SGHTS, CDR2 YDEGEE, per germline. V lost 0 bases, J lost 4 bases, and 13 bases stayed unmatched. This CDR3 contains 18 residues. Written as DNA, the CDR3 is TGTGCCAGCAGCTTGGTCGGGACAGGGTACGCCTCAGGCTATGGCTACACCTTC. Translating it yields CASSLVGTGYASGYGYTF.

The V call is TRBV6-5, the J call TRBJ2-7; 13 nucleotides align to TRBD2. CDR3 length: 15 amino acids. V was clipped by 5 bases and J by 5 bases; unmatched bases: 6. The germline CDR1 and CDR2 sequences are MNHEY and SVGAGI. CDR3 in amino acids: CASSARTSGSNEQYF. The CDR3 nucleotides are TGTGCCAGCAGTGCCAGGACTAGCGGGAGTAACGAGCAGTACTTC.

The chain uses TRBV19 and TRBJ2-5, with D perhaps matching TRBD2 (5 bases). Trimming took off 5 bases at V and 0 bases at J, with 13 bases between the two ends. CDR3 length: 15 amino acids. Germline values: CDR1 LNHDA, CDR2 SQIVND (reference sequence). The DNA of the CDR3 is TGTGCCAGTAGTCTGAGGGCGGTGGACCAAGAGACCCAGTACTTC. It specifies CASSLRAVDQETQYF. The variable domain in full, with the rest retrieved from reference TRBV19 and TRBJ2-5, is DGGITQSPKYLFRKEGQNVTLSCEQNLNHDAMYWYRQDPGQGLRLIYYSQIVNDFQKGDIAEGYSVSREKKESFPLTVTSAQKNPTAFYLCASSLRAVDQETQYFGPGTRLLVL.

The chain employs TRBV9 and TRBJ1-6; D call uncertain. CDR1 is SGDLS, CDR2 YYNGEE, per germline. The CDR3 spans 16 residues. Trimming took off 2 bases at V and 0 bases at J, with 9 bases between the two ends. The CDR3 DNA follows: TGTGCCAGCAGCGTTGGATTCAGCTCCTATAATTCACCCCTCCACTTT. It specifies CASSVGFSSYNSPLHF.

The genes are TRBV10-2 and TRBJ1-1; 8 nucleotides align to TRBD1. The CDR3 is 16 residues long. Germline values: CDR1 WSHSY, CDR2 SAAADI. J lost 4 bases, V lost 6 bases, and 13 bases had no gene match. The CDR3 reads CASRPPQGAVSTEAFF. CDR3 nucleotide sequence: TGCGCCAGCAGGCCTCCGCAGGGGGCGGTGAGCACTGAAGCTTTCTTT.

The J gene is TRBJ2-7, the V gene TRBV11-1; D is uncertain. From germline, CDR1 is SGHAT and CDR2 FQDESV (reference sequence). V shed 1 base and J shed 2 bases, with 6 bases lying between them. The CDR3 totals 13 residues. The CDR3 nucleotides read TGTGCCAGCAGCTTAGGCGTGGCCTACGAGCAGTACTTC. Translation gives CASSLGVAYEQYF.

The V and J genes are TRBV18 and TRBJ2-1; 7 nucleotides line up with TRBD2. Unmatched junction bases numbered 7, after V lost 2 bases and J lost 0 bases. There are 17 residues in the CDR3. CDR1 KGHSH and CDR2 LQKENI come from the germline V gene. The CDR3 nucleotides read TGTGCCAGCTCACCAATTTGGGGGAGGGCCTCCTACAATGAGCAGTTCTTC. This gives the protein CASSPIWGRASYNEQFF.

This clone is a singleton in its sample. This chain uses TRBV2 with TRBJ2-2; 12 bases match TRBD1. With 8 bases clipped from V and 4 bases from J, the junction kept 5 bases outside the gene matches. CDR3 size: 15 residues. Germline-derived CDR1 and CDR2 are SNHLY and FYNNEI. The CDR3 reads CASGTGGRVTGELFF. The CDR3 nucleotides are TGTGCCAGCGGGACAGGGGGCCGTGTCACCGGGGAGCTGTTTTTT.

The chain couples TRBV19 to TRBJ1-1; D ambiguous. CDR3 length: 13 amino acids. CDR1 and CDR2 (germline): LNHDA, SQIVND (reference sequence). Trimming left V 0 bases short and J 7 bases short, with 9 bases between. The CDR3 reads CASSIDPAREAFF. CDR3 DNA sequence: TGTGCCAGTAGTATAGATCCGGCCCGTGAAGCTTTCTTT.

This clone has just a few counts. This rearrangement joins TRBV18 to TRBJ1-2; D might be TRBD1 (5 bases). Trimming took off 4 bases at V and 1 base at J, with 10 bases between the two ends. Looked up from germline, CDR1 is KGHSH and CDR2 is LQKENI. This CDR3 is 14 amino acids long. This CDR3 reads CASSQRGDNYGYTF. The CDR3 DNA is TGTGCCAGCTCACAAAGGGGAGATAACTATGGCTACACCTTC.

V and J are TRBV5-1 and TRBJ2-1, with D possibly TRBD1 on 6 matching bases. Trimming shortened V by 3 bases and J by 9 bases, and 19 bases separated the two germline ends. Per the germline V gene, CDR1 is SGHRS and CDR2 is YFSETQ. This CDR3 contains 15 residues. CDR3 nucleotide sequence: TGCGCCAGCAGCTCAGAACCCGCAGGGGCGGTTGAGCAGTTCTTC. Amino acids: CASSSEPAGAVEQFF. Using reference TRBV5-1 and TRBJ2-1 for the parts outside the CDR3, the full variable domain is KAGVTQTPRYLIKTRGQQVTLSCSPISGHRSVSWYQQTPGQGLQFLFEYFSETQRNKGNFPGRFSGRQFSNSRSEMNVSTLELGDSALYLCASSSEPAGAVEQFFGPGTRLTVL.

V is TRBV2 and J is TRBJ1-2; the D gene is possibly TRBD1 (6 bases). V dropped 8 bases and J dropped 7 bases, with 14 bases sitting between them. The CDR3 is 12 residues long. Germline V CDR1 and CDR2: SNHLY, FYNNEI. The CDR3 DNA sequence: TGTGCCAGCCCCTCGGGGGGCGGTGGCTACACCTTC. Translated: CASPSGGGGYTF.

This rearrangement joins TRBV7-9 to TRBJ2-3; D is unclear. The V and J ends lost 6 bases and 0 bases respectively, with 4 bases between them. CDR3 length equals 12 residues. Germline CDR1 SEHNR, CDR2 FQNEAQ (reference sequence). The CDR3 sequence is CASSTSTDTQYF. The CDR3 DNA reads as TGTGCCAGCAGTACTAGCACAGATACGCAGTATTTT. The whole variable domain, remainder taken from reference TRBV7-9 and TRBJ2-3, is DTGVSQNPRHKITKRGQNVTFRCDPISEHNRLYWYRQTLGQGPEFLTYFQNEAQLEKSRLLSDRFSAERPKGSFSTLEIQRTEQGDSAMYLCASSTSTDTQYFGPGTRLTVL.

The chain combines TRBV6-1 with TRBJ1-1; 8 bases are shared with TRBD1. Germline trimming cut 5 bases from V and 13 bases from J; bases unmatched to any gene: 9. The CDR3 spans 12 residues. CDR1 is MNHNS and CDR2 is SASEGT in the germline V gene. The CDR3, as DNA: TGTGCCAGCAGTAGGACAGGGCAAATCGGTTTCTTT. Translating it yields CASSRTGQIGFF.

V gene TRBV9 combines with J gene TRBJ1-1; no definite D call. Trimming removed 1 base from V and 4 bases from J, with 8 bases in between. Germline V gene sequence: CDR1 SGDLS, CDR2 YYNGEE. The CDR3 spans 13 residues. The CDR3: CASSVKASTEAFF. The CDR3 nucleotides read TGTGCCAGCAGCGTAAAGGCTTCCACTGAAGCTTTCTTT.

The chain employs TRBV30 and TRBJ2-7, with a tentative D call TRBD1 (5 bases). The germline V gene encodes CDR1 GTSNPN and CDR2 SVGIG (reference sequence). The CDR3 totals 15 residues. Between the trimmed V and J ends, which lost 0 bases and 5 bases, there was a span of 17 bases. This CDR3 reads CAWSVAGQGTDEQYF. The CDR3 DNA sequence: TGTGCCTGGAGTGTAGCCGGCCAGGGCACGGACGAGCAGTACTTC.

This clone has only one observation. J is TRBJ2-3 and V is TRBV4-3, with TRBD1 identical over 7 bases. Per the germline V gene, CDR1 is LGHNA and CDR2 is YSLEER. V lost 5 bases to trimming and J lost 4 bases; unmatched junction nucleotides: 3. The CDR3 sequence is 13 residues long. The CDR3 nucleotides read TGCGCCAGCAGCAGACAGGGTGCAGATACGCAGTATTTT. Its translation is CASSRQGADTQYF.

CDR3: CASSTGTSGANVLTF. Written as DNA, the CDR3 is TGCGCCAGCAGCACCGGGACCTCTGGGGCCAACGTCCTGACTTTC. The rearrangement links TRBV5-1 to TRBJ2-6, with D perhaps matching TRBD1 or TRBD2 (5 bases each). This CDR3 spans 15 amino acids. Trimming stripped 4 bases from V and 0 bases from J, with 8 bases between. Germline V gene lookup returns CDR1 SGHRS and CDR2 YFSETQ.

The chain combines TRBV19 with TRBJ2-3, with TRBD1 matching 11 bases. The CDR3 runs to 16 residues. V dropped 2 bases and J dropped 2; count of bases not matched to a gene: 3. Germline lookup yields CDR1 LNHDA and CDR2 SQIVND (reference sequence). DNA of the CDR3: TGTGCCAGTAGTATACGGGACAGGGGGTTCACAGATACGCAGTATTTT. It yields the protein CASSIRDRGFTDTQYF.

This clone has only one observation. The V gene is TRBV21-1, the J gene TRBJ2-7; whether TRBD1, the table's D call, matches the DNA was not checked. TRBV21-1 is marked as a pseudogene. CDR3 size: 17 residues. The CDR3 spells CASSKVRKGQGRYEQYF. For the CDR3, the DNA is TGTGCCAGCAGCAAAGTAAGGAAAGGACAGGGCAGGTACGAGCAGTACTTC.

The chain is built from TRBV7-6 and TRBJ2-3; D is uncertain. The ends were cut back, 5 bases at V and 5 bases at J, with 17 bases in the middle. The CDR3 is made up of 15 amino acids. Germline V gene sequence: CDR1 SGHVS, CDR2 FNYEAQ. CDR3 in amino acids: CASSEAPPPGDTQYF. The CDR3 nucleotides are TGTGCCAGCAGCGAAGCTCCGCCGCCAGGAGATACGCAGTATTTT.